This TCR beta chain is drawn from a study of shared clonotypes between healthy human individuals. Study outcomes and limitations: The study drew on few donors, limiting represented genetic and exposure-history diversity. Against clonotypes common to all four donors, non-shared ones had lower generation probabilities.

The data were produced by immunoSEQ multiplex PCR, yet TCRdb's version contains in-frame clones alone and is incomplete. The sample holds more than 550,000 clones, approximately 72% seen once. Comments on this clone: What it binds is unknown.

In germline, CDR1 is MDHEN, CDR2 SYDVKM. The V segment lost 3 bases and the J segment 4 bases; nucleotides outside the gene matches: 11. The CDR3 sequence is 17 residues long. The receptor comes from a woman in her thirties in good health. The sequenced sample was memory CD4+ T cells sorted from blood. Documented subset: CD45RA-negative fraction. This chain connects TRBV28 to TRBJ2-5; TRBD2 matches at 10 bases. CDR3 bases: TGTGCCAGCAGTTTCGTTGCTAGCGGGAGACGGGGAGAGACCCAGTACTTC. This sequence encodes CASSFVASGRRGETQYF.